The 17 T cell receptor beta chains below all came from one sample that was sequenced in a study of TIL therapy for anti-PD-1-resistant metastatic lung cancer. The libraries were made with immunoSEQ v3. Only in-frame clones appear in the TCRdb table, and some are missing; sequencing was by immunoSEQ multiplex PCR. The sample carries 15,000 to 20,000 clones, roughly 85% recorded once. Specified time point: pre-treatment sample, taken before nivolumab and TIL therapy. The specimen comprised blood, sampled at baseline. These receptor sequences come from a person between 30 and 79 years old with non-small cell lung cancer.

V is TRBV27 and J is TRBJ2-7; 9 nucleotides align to TRBD2. V gave up 6 bases and J gave up 1 base; unmatched junction bases: 7. CDR3 length: 15 residues. Germline V gene lookup returns CDR1 MNHEY and CDR2 SMNVEV (reference sequence). As DNA, the CDR3 is TGTGCCAGCAGATTAGCGGGAGATTTATCCTACGAGCAGTACTTC. This encodes CASRLAGDLSYEQYF.

The chain couples TRBV13 to TRBJ2-1; 8 bases align to TRBD2. Per the germline V gene, CDR1 is PRHDT and CDR2 is FYEKMQ (reference sequence). The CDR3 totals 17 residues. The V gene end was trimmed by 1 base and the J gene end by 6 bases; junction bases not matched to a gene: 11. The CDR3 protein is CASSLEAFAGGSNEQFF. The CDR3 DNA sequence: TGTGCCAGCAGCTTAGAGGCTTTCGCGGGAGGTTCCAATGAGCAGTTCTTC.

As to this clone: The junction shows a germline mismatch at one end, possibly a read error. The same CDR3 is also encoded by other DNA sequences in this sample. V usage is TRBV28 and J usage is TRBJ1-2; D may be TRBD1 (5 bases). The CDR3 loop spans 13 amino acids. The germline V gene encodes CDR1 MDHEN and CDR2 SYDVKM. The CDR3 here is CASSLTVGGGYTF. For the CDR3, the DNA is TGTGCCAGCAGTTTAACGGTGGGGGGTGGCTACACCTTT.

The rearrangement links TRBV9 to TRBJ2-3; D is unclear. This CDR3 has 13 residues. Looked up from germline, CDR1 is SGDLS and CDR2 is YYNGEE. Trimming took 9 bases from V and 0 from J, leaving 11 bases between them. The CDR3 is CANSRSSTDTQYF. In DNA form, the CDR3 reads TGTGCCAACTCGAGGTCTAGCACAGATACGCAGTATTTT.

This clone appeared a single time. This chain links TRBV11-1 with TRBJ2-7; maybe TRBD2 (6 bases). This CDR3 has 15 amino acids. Germline V gives CDR1 SGHAT, CDR2 FQDESV (reference sequence). V shed 2 bases and J shed 7 bases, with 18 bases lying between them. CDR3 in amino acids: CASSLFGSPGEEQYF. Written as DNA, the CDR3 is TGTGCCAGCAGCTTATTCGGGAGTCCCGGAGAAGAGCAGTACTTC.

CDR3: CASSSTGSGGYTF. Written as DNA, the CDR3 is TGCGCCAGCAGCTCCACAGGCTCGGGCGGCTACACCTTC. The chain links TRBV5-1 to TRBJ1-2; perhaps TRBD1 as D (5 bases). Trimming removed 3 bases at V and 8 bases at J, with 14 bases between. This CDR3 is 13 amino acids long. The germline CDR1 and CDR2 sequences are SGHRS and YFSETQ.

This chain connects TRBV6-1 to TRBJ1-2, with a tentative D call TRBD1 (6 bases). The V gene lost 5 bases and the J gene lost 1 base, with 11 bases spanning the gap. Germline V gene lookup returns CDR1 MNHNS and CDR2 SASEGT. There are 14 residues in the CDR3. CDR3 in DNA: TGTGCCAGCAGTCCCAGGGGCGGTAACTATGGCTACACCTTC. Translation gives CASSPRGGNYGYTF.

This clone appeared a few times. The V gene is TRBV29-1, the J gene TRBJ1-1; D perhaps matches TRBD1 (5 bases). The CDR3 spans 14 residues. Germline CDR1 SQVTM, CDR2 ANQGSEA. V was pared by 4 bases and J by 3 bases, with 15 bases between. The CDR3 spells CSVALALGDTEAFF. In nucleotides, the CDR3 is TGCAGCGTTGCGTTGGCGTTGGGGGACACTGAAGCTTTCTTT.

The V gene is TRBV11-1, the J gene TRBJ2-3; D gene uncertain. Germline-derived CDR1 and CDR2 are SGHAT and FQDESV (reference sequence). Trimming shortened V by 4 bases and J by 10 bases, and 12 bases separated the two germline ends. The CDR3 loop spans 12 amino acids. CDR3 protein: CASSSQTGAQYF. DNA of the CDR3: TGTGCCAGCAGCTCTCAGACGGGCGCGCAGTATTTT.

This clone has only one observation. This rearrangement joins TRBV7-2 to TRBJ2-5; D remains unclear. Germline V CDR1 and CDR2: SGHTA, FQGNSA. The V end lost 4 bases, the J end lost 3 bases, and 9 bases lay between the germline ends. The CDR3 totals 13 residues. CDR3 DNA sequence: TGTGCCAGCAGCTCCCCTTTTGAAGAGACCCAGTACTTC. Amino acid sequence: CASSSPFEETQYF.

Written as DNA, the CDR3 is TGTGCCAGCAGCTCCCCGACAGGGGCGGGAGAGACCCAGTACTTC. Protein: CASSSPTGAGETQYF. V and J are TRBV7-2 and TRBJ2-5; TRBD1 matches at 8 bases. V shed 4 bases, J shed 4 bases, and the junction held 8 bases outside the gene matches. CDR1 SGHTA and CDR2 FQGNSA come from the germline V gene. The CDR3 sequence is 15 residues long. Complete variable domain (other parts from reference TRBV7-2 and TRBJ2-5): GAGVSQSPSNKVTEKGKDVELRCDPISGHTALYWYRQSLGQGLEFLIYFQGNSAPDKSGLPSDRFSAERTGGSVSTLTIQRTQQEDSAVYLCASSSPTGAGETQYFGPGTRLLVL.

The chain couples TRBV19 to TRBJ2-7; tentatively, D is TRBD1 or TRBD2 (5 bases each). In germline, CDR1 is LNHDA, CDR2 SQIVND (reference sequence). Trimming left V 6 bases short and J 2 bases short, with 17 bases between. This CDR3 contains 15 residues. In DNA, the CDR3 is TGTGCCAGTAGCTATGAGGGGCACGAAACCTACGAGCAGTACTTC. Translated: CASSYEGHETYEQYF.

This chain joins TRBV18 and TRBJ2-5, with unresolved D. CDR3 length: 13 amino acids. The germline V gene encodes CDR1 KGHSH and CDR2 LQKENI. Trimming removed 2 bases from V and 5 bases from J, with 9 bases in between. CDR3 sequence (DNA): TGTGCCAGCTCACCAGGGGATTCGGAGACCCAGTACTTC. This gives the protein CASSPGDSETQYF.

The chain recombines TRBV6-5 with TRBJ2-2; TRBD1 matches at 7 bases. Germline assignment: CDR1 MNHEY and CDR2 SVGAGI. CDR3 length: 15 amino acids. Trimming at V came to 4 bases and at J to 5 bases, leaving 7 bases not matched to a gene. The CDR3 DNA reads TGTGCCAGCAGTTCACACAGGGGCGGGACCGGGGAGCTGTTTTTT. Translating it yields CASSSHRGGTGELFF.

This clone was recorded once. This sequence joins TRBV28 and TRBJ1-5; a weak D match, TRBD1 (6 bases). Trimming took 3 bases from V and 0 from J, leaving 9 bases between them. The CDR3 length is 15 residues. CDR1 and CDR2 (germline): MDHEN, SYDVKM. CDR3 nucleotide sequence: TGTGCCAGCAGTTTGGGACAACATAGCAATCAGCCCCAGCATTTT. Its translation: CASSLGQHSNQPQHF.

The genes are TRBV5-5 and TRBJ1-6, with TRBD1 matching 7 bases. Germline V gene sequence: CDR1 SGHKS, CDR2 YYEKEE (reference sequence). The V and J ends lost 4 bases and 7 bases, in that order; junction bases with no gene match: 14. There are 17 residues in the CDR3. This CDR3 reads CASSLNNRDRVNSPLHF. The CDR3 nucleotides are TGTGCCAGCAGCCTGAACAACCGGGACAGAGTAAATTCACCCCTCCACTTT.

J is TRBJ1-1 and V is TRBV28; D unclear. CDR1 and CDR2 (germline): MDHEN, SYDVKM. The V end was cut by 6 bases, the J end by 2 bases, with 10 bases between. The CDR3 has 13 amino acids. The CDR3 region is CASRIPANTEAFF. In DNA form, the CDR3 reads TGTGCCAGCAGAATACCGGCAAACACTGAAGCTTTCTTT.